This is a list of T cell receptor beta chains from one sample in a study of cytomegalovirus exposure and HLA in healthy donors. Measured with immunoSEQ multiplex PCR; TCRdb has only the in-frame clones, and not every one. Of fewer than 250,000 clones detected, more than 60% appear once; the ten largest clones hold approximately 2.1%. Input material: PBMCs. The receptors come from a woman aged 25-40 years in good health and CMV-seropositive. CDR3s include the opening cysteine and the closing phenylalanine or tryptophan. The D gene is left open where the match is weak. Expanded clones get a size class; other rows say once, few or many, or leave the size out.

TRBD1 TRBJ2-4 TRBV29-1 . TGCAGCGTTGACTCGAGGGGGGACAGGGTGGGGTCCAAAAACATTCAGTACTTC CSVDSRGDRVGSKNIQYF
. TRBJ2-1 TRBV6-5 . TGTGCCAGCAGCCAGGGGAATATGGTTGAGCAGTTCTTC CASSQGNMVEQFF
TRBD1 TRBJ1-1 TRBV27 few TGTGCCAGCAGTGAGACAGGGCCCACTGAAGCTTTCTTT CASSETGPTEAFF
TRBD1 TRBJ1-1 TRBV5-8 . TGTGCCAGCAGCCAACCGGGACAGGGAGGTACTGAAGCTTTCTTT CASSQPGQGGTEAFF
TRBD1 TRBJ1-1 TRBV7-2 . TGTGCCAGCAGCTGGACAGGGAACACTGAAGCTTTCTTT CASSWTGNTEAFF
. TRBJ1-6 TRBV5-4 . TGTGCCAGCAGCTTGGAGACAGCCTATAATTCACCCCTCCACTTT CASSLETAYNSPLHF
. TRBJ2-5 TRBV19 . TGTGCCAGTAGTATAGAAGGGGCTGGGGAGACCCAGTACTTC CASSIEGAGETQYF
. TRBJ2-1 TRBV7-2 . TGTGCCAGCAGAAGGGGTCCGGGCTACGATGAGCAGTTCTTC CASRRGPGYDEQFF
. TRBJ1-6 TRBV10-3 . TGTGCCATCAGATCCTCCCGGGAGCTAAATTCACCCCTCCACTTT CAIRSSRELNSPLHF
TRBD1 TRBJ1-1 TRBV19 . TGTGCCAGTAGTCCACGGGACAGATATGAAGCTTTCTTT CASSPRDRYEAFF
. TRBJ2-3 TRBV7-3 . TGTGCCAGCAGCGCAAGCCGGGATACGCAGTATTTT CASSASRDTQYF
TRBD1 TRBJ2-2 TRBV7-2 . TGTGCCAGCAGATATGGACAGGGGTTGTTCGGGGAGCTGTTTTTT CASRYGQGLFGELFF
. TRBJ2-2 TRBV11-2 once TGTGCCAGCAGCTTAGTAGGTGGGCTTGCCAGGGAGCTGTTTTTT CASSLVGGLARELFF
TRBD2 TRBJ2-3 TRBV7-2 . TGTGCCAGCAGTACCCAAGCGGGGGGAAGAACAGATACGCAGTATTTT CASSTQAGGRTDTQYF
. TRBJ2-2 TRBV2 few TGTGCCACCCGGGGGGCGGACACCGGGGAGCTGTTTTTT CATRGADTGELFF
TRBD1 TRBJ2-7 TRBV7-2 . TGTGCCAGCAGCTTAGCCCCAGGGACAGGGGGCTACGAGCAGTACTTC CASSLAPGTGGYEQYF
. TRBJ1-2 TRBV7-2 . TGTGCCAGCAGCTTAGGGACGGCCGGGGGCTATGGCTACACCTTC CASSLGTAGGYGYTF
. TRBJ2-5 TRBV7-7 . TGTGCTAGCAGCTTGAGACAACAAGAGACCCAGTACTTC CASSLRQQETQYF
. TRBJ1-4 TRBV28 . TGTGCCAGCAGTTTCTCACAGGGTGGTGAAAAACTGTTTTTT CASSFSQGGEKLFF
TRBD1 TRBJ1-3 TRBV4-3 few TGCGCCAGCAGCCAAACAGGGGGCCTTGCTGGAAACACCATATATTTT CASSQTGGLAGNTIYF
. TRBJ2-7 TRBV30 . TGTGCCTGGAGTGTCCCAGGGAAAGGCTACGAGCAGTACTTC CAWSVPGKGYEQYF
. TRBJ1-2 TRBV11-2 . TGTGCCAGCAGCCCAGACAGGCAAATCTATGGCTACACCTTC CASSPDRQIYGYTF
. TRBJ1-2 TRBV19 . TGTGCCAGTACCACCCCCGCAGGTGGCTACACCTTC CASTTPAGGYTF
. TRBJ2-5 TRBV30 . TGTGCCTGGAGTGTACCAGGGGTGGAGACCCAGTACTTC CAWSVPGVETQYF
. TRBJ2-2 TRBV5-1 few TGCGCCAGCAGCTGGGGCGGAGACGCGAACACCGGGGAGCTGTTTTTT CASSWGGDANTGELFF
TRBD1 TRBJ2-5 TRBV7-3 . TGTGCCAGCAGCTTAAACCCAGGGGGAGAGACCCAGTACTTC CASSLNPGGETQYF
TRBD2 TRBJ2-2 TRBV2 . TGTGCCAGCAGTGGTCCAGCGGGAGCCCTGGGCACCGGGGAGCTGTTTTTT CASSGPAGALGTGELFF
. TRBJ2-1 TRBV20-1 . TGCAGTGGGGACACGACCAATGAGCAGTTCTTC CSGDTTNEQFF
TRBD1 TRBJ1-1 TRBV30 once TGTGCCTCTAGGACAGGGTGGAACACTGAAGCTTTCTTT CASRTGWNTEAFF
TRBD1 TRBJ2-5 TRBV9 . TGTGCCAGCAGCGTAGACAGGGGGGCGAAGACCCAGTACTTC CASSVDRGAKTQYF
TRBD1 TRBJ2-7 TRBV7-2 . TGTGCCAGCAGCCAGAGGTTCTTCGGGACAGGGCTCAGCGAGCAGTACTTC CASSQRFFGTGLSEQYF
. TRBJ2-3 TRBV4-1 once TGCGCCAGCAGCCAAGATGGTGGTTCCTCGGTTACGCAGTATTTT CASSQDGGSSVTQYF
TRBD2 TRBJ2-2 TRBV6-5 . TGTGCCAGCTCCTCTAGCGGGTTGAACACCGGGGAGCTGTTTTTT CASSSSGLNTGELFF
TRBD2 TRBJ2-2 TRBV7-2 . TGTGCCAGCAGCTTAGGGCTAGCGGGAGGAAGGAACACCGGGGAGCTGTTTTTT CASSLGLAGGRNTGELFF
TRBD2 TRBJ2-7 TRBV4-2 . TGTGCCAGCAGCCAAGAAAGCGGGAGCTCCTACGAGCAGTACTTC CASSQESGSSYEQYF
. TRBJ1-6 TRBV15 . TGTGCCACCAGCACGGGGGTAACCTATAATTCACCCCTCCACTTT CATSTGVTYNSPLHF
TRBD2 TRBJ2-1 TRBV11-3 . TGTGCCAGCAGCTTGCGGACTAGCGGGGGCCATGAGCAGTTCTTC CASSLRTSGGHEQFF
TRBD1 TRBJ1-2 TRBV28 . TGTGCCAGCAGTTTAGACAGGGGCTATGGCTACACCTTC CASSLDRGYGYTF
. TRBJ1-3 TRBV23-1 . TGCGCCAGCCGCCCGGGGATCCCTGGAAACACCATATATTTT CASRPGIPGNTIYF
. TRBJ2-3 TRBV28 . TGTGCCAGCAGTTCTGGCACAGATACGCAGTATTTT CASSSGTDTQYF
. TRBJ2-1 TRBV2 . TGTGCCAGCAAGGGAGATGGTCTTAATGAGCAGTTCTTC CASKGDGLNEQFF
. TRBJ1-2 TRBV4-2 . TGTGCCAGCAGCCAAGCCGAGGTGGGTTTTGGCTACACCTTC CASSQAEVGFGYTF
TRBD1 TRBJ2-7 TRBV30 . TGTGCCTGGAGTTCGTCACAGGGGTTTGAGCAGTACTTC CAWSSSQGFEQYF
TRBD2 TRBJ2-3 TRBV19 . TGTGCCAGTAGTATAACGGGAGGGCCGTCAGATACGCAGTATTTT CASSITGGPSDTQYF
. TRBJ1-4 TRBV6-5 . TGTGCCAGCAGTTTCGGTCGGGCTAATGAAAAACTGTTTTTT CASSFGRANEKLFF
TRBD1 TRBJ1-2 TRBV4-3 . TGCGCCAGCAGCCGCATGGGACAGGCGGGCTATGGCTACACCTTC CASSRMGQAGYGYTF
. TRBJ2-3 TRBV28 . TGTGCCAGCAGTTTCGGAGCGAGTGGGACAGATACGCAGTATTTT CASSFGASGTDTQYF
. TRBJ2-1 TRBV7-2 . TGTGCCAGCAGCCCGGGCGGGGATGAGCAGTTCTTC CASSPGGDEQFF
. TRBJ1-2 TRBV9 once TGTGCCAGCAGCGCTGATCCGACCAGGGGTAGCTATGGCTACACCTTC CASSADPTRGSYGYTF
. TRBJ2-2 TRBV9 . TGTGCCAGCAGCGTTGAAGGAGGCGGGGAGCTGTTTTTT CASSVEGGGELFF
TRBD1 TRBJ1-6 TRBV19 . TGTGCCAGTACCGAAGGACAGGGGTATTGGTCACCCCTCCACTTT CASTEGQGYWSPLHF
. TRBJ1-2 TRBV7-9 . TGTGCCAGCAGCCCGGCACGCAACAGGGAGGGCTACACCTTC CASSPARNREGYTF
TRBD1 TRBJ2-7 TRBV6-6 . TGTGCCAGCAGTTACATGGACAGGCTGTCCTACGAGCAGTACTTC CASSYMDRLSYEQYF
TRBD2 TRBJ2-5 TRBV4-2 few TGTGCCAGCAGCCAGGGCCTAGCGGGGGGGCTCGAGACCCAGTACTTC CASSQGLAGGLETQYF
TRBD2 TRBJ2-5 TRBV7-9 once TGTGCCAGCAGCCCCGGGACTACTGAGACCCAGTACTTC CASSPGTTETQYF